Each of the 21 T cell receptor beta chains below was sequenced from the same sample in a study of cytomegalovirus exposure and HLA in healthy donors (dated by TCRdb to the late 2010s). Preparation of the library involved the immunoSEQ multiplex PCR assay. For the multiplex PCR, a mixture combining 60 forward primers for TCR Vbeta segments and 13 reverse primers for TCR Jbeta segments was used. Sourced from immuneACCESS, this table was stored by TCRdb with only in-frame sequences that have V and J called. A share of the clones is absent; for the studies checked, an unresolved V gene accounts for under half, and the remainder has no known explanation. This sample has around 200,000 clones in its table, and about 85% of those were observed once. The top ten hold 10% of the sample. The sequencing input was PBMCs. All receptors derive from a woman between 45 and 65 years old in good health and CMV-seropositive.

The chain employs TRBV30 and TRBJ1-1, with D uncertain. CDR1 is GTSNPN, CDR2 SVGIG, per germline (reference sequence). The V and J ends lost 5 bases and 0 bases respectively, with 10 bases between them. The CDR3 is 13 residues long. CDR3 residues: CAWVTTMNTEAFF. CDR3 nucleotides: TGTGCCTGGGTCACAACGATGAACACTGAAGCTTTCTTT.

CDR3 residues: CASTLLRGGGNTIYF. In nucleotides, the CDR3 is TGTGCCAGCACCTTACTCCGAGGTGGTGGAAACACCATATATTTT. The chain employs TRBV6-5 and TRBJ1-3; no clear D gene. CDR1 is MNHEY, CDR2 SVGAGI, per germline. The CDR3 consists of 15 residues. Trimming stripped 7 bases from V and 3 bases from J, with 16 bases between.

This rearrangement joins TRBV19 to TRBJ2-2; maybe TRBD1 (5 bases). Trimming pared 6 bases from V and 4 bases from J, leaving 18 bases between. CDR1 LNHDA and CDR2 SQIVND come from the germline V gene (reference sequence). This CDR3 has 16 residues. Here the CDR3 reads CASRDARGVSTGELFF. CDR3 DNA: TGTGCCAGTAGAGACGCTAGGGGCGTGAGCACCGGGGAGCTGTTTTTT.

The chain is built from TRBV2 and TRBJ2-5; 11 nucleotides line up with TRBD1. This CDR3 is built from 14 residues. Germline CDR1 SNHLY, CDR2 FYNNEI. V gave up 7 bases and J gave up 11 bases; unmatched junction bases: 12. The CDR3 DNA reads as TGTGCCAGCAAAGGGACAGGGGGTTCAGTGGAGCAGTACTTC. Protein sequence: CASKGTGGSVEQYF.

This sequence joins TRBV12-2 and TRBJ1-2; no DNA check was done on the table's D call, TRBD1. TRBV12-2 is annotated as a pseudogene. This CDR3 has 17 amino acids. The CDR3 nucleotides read TGTGCAAGTCGCTCCTCCCCCGAGGGGGTTTTATACTATGGCTACACCTTC. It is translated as CASRSSPEGVLYYGYTF.

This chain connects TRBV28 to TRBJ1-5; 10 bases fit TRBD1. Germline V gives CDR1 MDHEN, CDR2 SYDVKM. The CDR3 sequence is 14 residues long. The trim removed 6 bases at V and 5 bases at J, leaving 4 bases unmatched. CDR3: CASRTGGRYQPQHF. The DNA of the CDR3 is TGTGCCAGCAGGACAGGGGGCAGGTATCAGCCCCAGCATTTT.

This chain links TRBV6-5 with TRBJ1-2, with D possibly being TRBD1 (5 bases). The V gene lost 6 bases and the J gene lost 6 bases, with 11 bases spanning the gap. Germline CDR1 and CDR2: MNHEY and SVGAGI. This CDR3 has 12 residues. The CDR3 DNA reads TGTGCCAGCAGGGACGGGGGGAATGGCTACACCTTC. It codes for CASRDGGNGYTF.

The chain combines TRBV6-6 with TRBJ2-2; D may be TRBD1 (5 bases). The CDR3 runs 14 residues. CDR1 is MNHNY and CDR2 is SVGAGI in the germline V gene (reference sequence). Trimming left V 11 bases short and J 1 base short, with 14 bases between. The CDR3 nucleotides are TGTGCCCACGCCCCAGGGAAGAACACCGGGGAGCTGTTTTTT. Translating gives CAHAPGKNTGELFF.

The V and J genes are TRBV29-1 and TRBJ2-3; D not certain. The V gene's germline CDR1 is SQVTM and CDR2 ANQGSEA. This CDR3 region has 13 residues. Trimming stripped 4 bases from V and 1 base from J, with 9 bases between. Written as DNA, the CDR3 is TGCAGCGTTGTCGACTGGCGCACAGATACGCAGTATTTT. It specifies CSVVDWRTDTQYF.

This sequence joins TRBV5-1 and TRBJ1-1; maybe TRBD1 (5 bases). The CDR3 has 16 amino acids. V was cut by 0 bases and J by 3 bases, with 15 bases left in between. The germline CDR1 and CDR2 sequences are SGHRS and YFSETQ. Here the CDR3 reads CASSLANQGQDTEAFF. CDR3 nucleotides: TGCGCCAGCAGCTTGGCCAACCAGGGCCAAGACACTGAAGCTTTCTTT.

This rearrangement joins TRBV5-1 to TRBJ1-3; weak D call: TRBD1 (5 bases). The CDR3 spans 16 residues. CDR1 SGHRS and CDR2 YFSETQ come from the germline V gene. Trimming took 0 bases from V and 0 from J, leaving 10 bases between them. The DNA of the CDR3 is TGCGCCAGCAGCTTGGCAGGGCTAACCTCTGGAAACACCATATATTTT. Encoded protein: CASSLAGLTSGNTIYF. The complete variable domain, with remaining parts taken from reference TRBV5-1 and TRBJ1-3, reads KAGVTQTPRYLIKTRGQQVTLSCSPISGHRSVSWYQQTPGQGLQFLFEYFSETQRNKGNFPGRFSGRQFSNSRSEMNVSTLELGDSALYLCASSLAGLTSGNTIYFGEGSWLTVV.

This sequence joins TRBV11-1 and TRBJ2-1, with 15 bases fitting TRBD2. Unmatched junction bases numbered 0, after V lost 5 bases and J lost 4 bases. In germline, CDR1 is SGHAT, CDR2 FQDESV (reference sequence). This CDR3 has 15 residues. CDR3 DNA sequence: TGTGCCAGCAGCGGACTAGCGGGGGGGTACAATGAGCAGTTCTTC. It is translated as CASSGLAGGYNEQFF.

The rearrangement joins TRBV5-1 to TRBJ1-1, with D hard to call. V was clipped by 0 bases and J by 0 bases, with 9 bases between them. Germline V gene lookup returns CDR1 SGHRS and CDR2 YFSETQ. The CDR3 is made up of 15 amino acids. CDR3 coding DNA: TGCGCCAGCAGCTTGGCTGGTTCGGTGAACACTGAAGCTTTCTTT. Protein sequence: CASSLAGSVNTEAFF.

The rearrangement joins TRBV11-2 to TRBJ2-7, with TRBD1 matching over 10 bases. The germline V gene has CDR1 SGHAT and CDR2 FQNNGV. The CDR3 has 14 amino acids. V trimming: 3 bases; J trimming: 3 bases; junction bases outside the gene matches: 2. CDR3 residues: CASSFGQGDYEQYF. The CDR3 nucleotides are TGTGCCAGCAGCTTCGGACAGGGGGACTACGAGCAGTACTTC.

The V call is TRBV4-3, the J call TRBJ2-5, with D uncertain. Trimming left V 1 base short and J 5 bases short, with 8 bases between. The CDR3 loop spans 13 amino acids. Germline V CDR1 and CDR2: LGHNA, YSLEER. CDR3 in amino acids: CASSQVLRETQYF. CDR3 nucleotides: TGCGCCAGCAGCCAAGTCCTTCGGGAGACCCAGTACTTC.

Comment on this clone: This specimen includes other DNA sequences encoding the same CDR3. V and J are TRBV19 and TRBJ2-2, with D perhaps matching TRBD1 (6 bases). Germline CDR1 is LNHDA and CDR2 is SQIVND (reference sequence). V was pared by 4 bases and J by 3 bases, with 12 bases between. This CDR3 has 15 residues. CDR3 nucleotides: TGTGCCAGTAGTAAGCGAGGGGGTGACACCGGGGAGCTGTTTTTT. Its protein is CASSKRGGDTGELFF.

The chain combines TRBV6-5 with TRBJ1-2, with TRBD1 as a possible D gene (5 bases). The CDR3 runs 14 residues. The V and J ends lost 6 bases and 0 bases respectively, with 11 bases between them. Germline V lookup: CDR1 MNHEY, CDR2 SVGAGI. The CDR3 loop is CASRGVEANYGYTF. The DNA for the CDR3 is TGTGCCAGCAGAGGGGTAGAAGCTAACTATGGCTACACCTTC.

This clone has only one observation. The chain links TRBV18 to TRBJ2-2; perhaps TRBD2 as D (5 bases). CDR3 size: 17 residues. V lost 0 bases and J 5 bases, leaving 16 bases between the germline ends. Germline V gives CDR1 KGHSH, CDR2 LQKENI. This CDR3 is CASSPPNRGTSTGELFF. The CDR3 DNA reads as TGTGCCAGCTCACCACCAAACCGGGGAACGAGTACCGGGGAGCTGTTTTTT.

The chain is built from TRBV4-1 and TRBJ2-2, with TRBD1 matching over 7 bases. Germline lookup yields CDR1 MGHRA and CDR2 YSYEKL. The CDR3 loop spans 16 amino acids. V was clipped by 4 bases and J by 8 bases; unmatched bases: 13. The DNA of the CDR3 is TGCGCCAGCAGCCTTCATACCGGGACAGACCTGGGGGAGCTGTTTTTT. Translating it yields CASSLHTGTDLGELFF.

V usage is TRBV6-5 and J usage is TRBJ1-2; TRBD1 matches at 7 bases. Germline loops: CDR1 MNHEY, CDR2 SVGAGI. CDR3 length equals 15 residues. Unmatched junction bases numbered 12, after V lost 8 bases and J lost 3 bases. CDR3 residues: CASLGGQRPYYGYTF. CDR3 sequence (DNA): TGTGCCAGCCTTGGGGGACAGCGACCCTACTATGGCTACACCTTC.

The CDR3: CASSIYTDTGELFF. The CDR3 nucleotides are TGTGCCAGTAGTATTTACACAGACACCGGGGAGCTGTTTTTT. The chain joins TRBV19 to TRBJ2-2, with D hard to call. The CDR3 extends over 14 amino acids. Between the trimmed V and J ends, which lost 3 bases and 3 bases, there was a span of 8 bases. Germline V gives CDR1 LNHDA, CDR2 SQIVND (reference sequence).